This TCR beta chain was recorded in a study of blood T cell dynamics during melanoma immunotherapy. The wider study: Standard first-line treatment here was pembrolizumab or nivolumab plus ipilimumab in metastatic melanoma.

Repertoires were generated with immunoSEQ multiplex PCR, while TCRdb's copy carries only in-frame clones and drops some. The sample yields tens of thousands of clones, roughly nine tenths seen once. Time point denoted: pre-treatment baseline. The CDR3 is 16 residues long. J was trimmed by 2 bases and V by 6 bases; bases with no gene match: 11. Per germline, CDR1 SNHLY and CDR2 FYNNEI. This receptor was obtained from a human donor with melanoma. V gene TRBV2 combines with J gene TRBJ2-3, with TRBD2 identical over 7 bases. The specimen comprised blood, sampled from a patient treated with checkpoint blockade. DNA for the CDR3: TGTGCCAGCAGGGCCCTTGTGGGAGGGAACACAGATACGCAGTATTTT. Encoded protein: CASRALVGGNTDTQYF.